Following are 14 T cell receptor beta chains from one sample sequenced in a study of blood T cell repertoires in COVID-19. Measured with immunoSEQ multiplex PCR; TCRdb has only the in-frame clones, and not every one. This sample has about 240,000 clones, with roughly 82% found just once. Sequenced input: peripheral blood. Receptor source: a man older than 75 with acute or convalescent COVID-19.

This sequence joins TRBV2 and TRBJ1-1; 7 nucleotides align to TRBD1. The CDR3 runs 13 residues. Germline CDR1 SNHLY, CDR2 FYNNEI. V trimming: 6 bases; J trimming: 8 bases; junction bases outside the gene matches: 9. CDR3 in amino acids: CASSQPGTVEAFF. The CDR3 DNA reads TGTGCCAGCAGCCAACCCGGGACAGTCGAAGCTTTCTTT.

The rearrangement joins TRBV11-2 to TRBJ2-7, with 7 bases identical to TRBD1. This CDR3 has 16 residues. Looked up from germline, CDR1 is SGHAT and CDR2 is FQNNGV. V was pared by 1 base and J by 0 bases, with 6 bases of the junction left unmatched. This chain's CDR3 is CASSLASTGLSYEQYF. The DNA for the CDR3 is TGTGCCAGCAGCTTAGCCTCGACAGGGCTCTCCTACGAGCAGTACTTC.

The V call is TRBV3-1 (or the pseudogene TRBV3-2), the J call TRBJ2-5; 7 bases align to TRBD2. V was pared by 1 base and J by 2 bases, with 1 base of the junction left unmatched. CDR3 length: 14 amino acids. Germline lookup yields CDR1 LGHDT and CDR2 YNNKEL (reference sequence). CDR3 sequence (DNA): TGTGCCAGCAGCCAAGCCGGGGGGCAAGAGACCCAGTACTTC. As protein: CASSQAGGQETQYF.

This rearrangement joins TRBV5-1 to TRBJ2-2, with D possibly being TRBD1 (5 bases). The germline V gene has CDR1 SGHRS and CDR2 YFSETQ. The CDR3 loop spans 16 amino acids. V gave up 0 bases and J gave up 2 bases, with 11 bases separating them. The chain's CDR3 is CASSLAAGKNTGELFF. In DNA form, the CDR3 reads TGCGCCAGCAGCTTGGCGGCAGGGAAAAACACCGGGGAGCTGTTTTTT.

This chain connects TRBV11-2 to TRBJ1-3; TRBD1 matches 7 bases. Germline CDR1 SGHAT, CDR2 FQNNGV. CDR3 length: 15 residues. Trimming at V came to 3 bases and at J to 5 bases, leaving 7 bases not matched to a gene. The CDR3 protein is CASSLGTDSRNTIYF. The DNA for the CDR3 is TGTGCCAGCAGCTTGGGGACAGATTCTAGAAACACCATATATTTT.

This chain uses TRBV5-5 with TRBJ1-2, with D possibly matching TRBD1 (5 bases). CDR1 is SGHKS and CDR2 is YYEKEE in the germline V gene (reference sequence). V was clipped by 0 bases and J by 7 bases, with 10 bases between them. There are 13 residues in the CDR3. The CDR3 loop reads CASSLGDFGGYTF. Written as DNA, the CDR3 is TGTGCCAGCAGCTTGGGGGACTTTGGTGGCTACACCTTC.

DNA of the CDR3: TGTGCCAGCCTGATGGCCTCCGGGGAGCTGTTTTTT. Its translation: CASLMASGELFF. The chain joins TRBV28 to TRBJ2-2, with D hard to call. The CDR3 loop spans 12 amino acids. Deletions cut 8 bases from V and 6 bases from J, with 10 bases between. From germline, CDR1 is MDHEN and CDR2 SYDVKM.

This chain joins TRBV3-1 (or the pseudogene TRBV3-2) and TRBJ2-2; 14 nucleotides line up with TRBD2. This CDR3 is built from 19 residues. V shed 4 bases and J 1 base; nucleotides not matched to a gene: 8. Germline loops: CDR1 LGHDT, CDR2 YNNKEL (reference sequence). CDR3 sequence reads: CASSPLPGTSGGNTGELFF. CDR3 nucleotide sequence: TGTGCCAGCAGCCCCCTCCCGGGGACTAGCGGGGGGAACACCGGGGAGCTGTTTTTT.

The chain is built from TRBV7-9 and TRBJ2-1, with 9 bases fitting TRBD1. J lost 2 bases, V lost 5 bases, and 7 bases had no gene match. There are 16 residues in the CDR3. The germline V gene encodes CDR1 SEHNR and CDR2 FQNEAQ (reference sequence). CDR3 DNA: TGTGCCAGCAGCCTTGGGACAGGGAGAACCTACAATGAGCAGTTCTTC. Protein: CASSLGTGRTYNEQFF.

This clone was recorded a few times. The rearrangement joins TRBV3-1 (or the pseudogene TRBV3-2) to TRBJ2-3, with TRBD2 identical over 8 bases. Trimming at V came to 0 bases and at J to 1 base, leaving 3 bases not matched to a gene. The CDR3 runs to 16 residues. Germline lookup yields CDR1 LGHDT and CDR2 YNNKEL (reference sequence). CDR3 DNA: TGTGCCAGCAGCCAAGATTCAGCGGGGGGCACAGATACGCAGTATTTT. Translation gives CASSQDSAGGTDTQYF.

The chain couples TRBV5-1 to TRBJ2-1; 11 bases agree with TRBD2. The germline V gene has CDR1 SGHRS and CDR2 YFSETQ. V lost 5 bases, J lost 7 bases, and 11 bases stayed unmatched. The CDR3 has 16 residues. CDR3 sequence (DNA): TGCGCCAGCAGTTCAACTAGCGGGAGTTCTACGAATGAGCAGTTCTTC. It codes for CASSSTSGSSTNEQFF.

This CDR3 is CASSLELAGAWDTQYF. CDR3 in DNA: TGTGCCAGCAGCTTAGAACTAGCGGGAGCGTGGGATACGCAGTATTTT. The chain carries TRBV11-2 and TRBJ2-3, with 11 bases identical to TRBD2. The CDR3 has 16 residues. Germline CDR1 SGHAT, CDR2 FQNNGV. Trimming cost V 0 bases and J 6 bases; bases outside gene matches: 5.

The sample holds one count of this clone. This chain joins TRBV5-1 and TRBJ1-1, with 7 positions matching TRBD1. Germline CDR1 is SGHRS and CDR2 is YFSETQ. V dropped 3 bases and J dropped 3; count of bases not matched to a gene: 8. The CDR3 is 15 amino acids. Here the CDR3 DNA reads TGCGCCAGCAGCTCGCGAACCGGGACAGACACTGAAGCTTTCTTT. It codes for CASSSRTGTDTEAFF.

This clone was detected only once. The genes are TRBV6-2 or TRBV6-3 and TRBJ2-7; 8 bases agree with TRBD2. The CDR3 consists of 14 residues. Germline-derived CDR1 and CDR2 are MNHEY and SVGEGT. V gave up 6 bases and J gave up 2 bases; unmatched junction bases: 6. The CDR3 sequence is CASSSGLVPYEQYF. In DNA form, the CDR3 reads TGTGCCAGCAGCTCGGGACTAGTCCCCTACGAGCAGTACTTC.